The T cell receptor (beta chain) described here comes from a study of T cell repertoires in cytomegalovirus infection. Study results and limitations: What dominated the ex vivo response were HLA-C-restricted CMV-specific TCR beta clonotypes. Identification of carriers of CMV plus the relevant HLA was achieved through cumulative public TCR beta family frequency.

MiXCR, run by TCRdb on the reads, gives a single entry per CDR3 protein. The sample contains about 220,000 distinct CDR3 sequences, roughly 34% of which appear only once. V was trimmed by 1 base and J by 8 bases, leaving 8 bases between them. This CDR3 comprises 13 residues. CDR1 is SGHDN, CDR2 FVKESK, per germline. This clonotype showed up just a few times. Antigen unknown. The clonotype originates from a human donor in good health (CMV status not recorded). Some clones in this sample may be carry-over from other donors' samples. The material sequenced was CD8+ T cells from cultured PBMCs, taken from culture after CMV antigen stimulation. The chain uses TRBV14 and TRBJ2-2; TRBD2 is a possible D gene (5 bases). The chain's CDR3 is CASSQAGGGELFF. The CDR3 DNA is TGTGCCAGCAGCCAAGCTGGAGGAGGGGAGCTGTTTTTT.